The clone carrying this T cell receptor (beta chain) has a handful of counts. The entry originates in a study of blood T cell repertoires in COVID-19. As for the study in general: PBMCs, B-cell-depleted T cells, or T cells provided the cDNA or gDNA that made up the material.

Sequencing was performed with immunoSEQ multiplex PCR; in TCRdb, only in-frame clones are kept and a portion is missing. The sample carries about 220,000 clones, approximately 86% recorded once. V was shortened by 1 base and J by 0 bases, with 11 bases between the two germline ends. The CDR3 sequence is 15 residues long. The germline CDR1 and CDR2 sequences are SGHNT and YYREEE (reference sequence). This sequence originates from a woman in her forties or fifties with acute COVID-19. The chain recombines TRBV5-4 with TRBJ2-7; tentative D call: TRBD2 (5 bases). Sequencing was done on a sample of PBMCs or T cells enriched from blood (not recorded which). The CDR3 reads CASSLSPGSSYEQYF. The CDR3 region has the DNA TGTGCCAGCAGCTTGTCCCCGGGGAGCTCCTACGAGCAGTACTTC.